This TCR beta chain was sequenced during a study of T cells after posttransplantation cyclophosphamide. Whole-study findings and limits: Recipient CMV seropositivity and CMV reactivation strongly tracked TRB clonality. Donor-recipient repertoire similarity was low at 1-2 months, rising over year one. Skin or GI-infiltrating T cells shared few TRB sequences with blood.

Germline CDR1 reads LNHNV; CDR2 reads YYDKDF (reference sequence). The CDR3 loop spans 16 amino acids. The V end was cut by 0 bases, the J end by 4 bases, with 15 bases between. The naive gate required viable CD3+CD4+ or CD3+CD8+ cells with CCR7+CD45RA+CD45RO-CD95-CD27+CD28+ phenotype. This related bone marrow graft donor gave peripheral blood on the day of marrow donation. Data came from immunoSEQ multiplex PCR; TCRdb stores just in-frame clones and leaves some out. The sample has approximately 30,000 clones, 80% to 95% seen once. Regarding this clone: Its antigen is not known.

The receptor was derived from a woman between 55 and 75 years old in good health, CMV-negative, and a related stem cell transplant donor. Sequenced: naive CD4+ T cells sorted from PBMCs. This chain links TRBV15 with TRBJ1-1; tentatively, D is TRBD1 (5 bases). For the CDR3, the DNA is TGTGCCACCAGCAGAGATACGGTCCCGGGGGTCACTGAAGCTTTCTTT. Encoded protein: CATSRDTVPGVTEAFF. Full variable domain (rest looked up from reference TRBV15 and TRBJ1-1): DAMVIQNPRYQVTQFGKPVTLSCSQTLNHNVMYWYQQKSSQAPKLLFHYYDKDFNNEADTPDNFQSRRPNTSFCFLDIRSPGLGDTAMYLCATSRDTVPGVTEAFFGQGTRLTVV.